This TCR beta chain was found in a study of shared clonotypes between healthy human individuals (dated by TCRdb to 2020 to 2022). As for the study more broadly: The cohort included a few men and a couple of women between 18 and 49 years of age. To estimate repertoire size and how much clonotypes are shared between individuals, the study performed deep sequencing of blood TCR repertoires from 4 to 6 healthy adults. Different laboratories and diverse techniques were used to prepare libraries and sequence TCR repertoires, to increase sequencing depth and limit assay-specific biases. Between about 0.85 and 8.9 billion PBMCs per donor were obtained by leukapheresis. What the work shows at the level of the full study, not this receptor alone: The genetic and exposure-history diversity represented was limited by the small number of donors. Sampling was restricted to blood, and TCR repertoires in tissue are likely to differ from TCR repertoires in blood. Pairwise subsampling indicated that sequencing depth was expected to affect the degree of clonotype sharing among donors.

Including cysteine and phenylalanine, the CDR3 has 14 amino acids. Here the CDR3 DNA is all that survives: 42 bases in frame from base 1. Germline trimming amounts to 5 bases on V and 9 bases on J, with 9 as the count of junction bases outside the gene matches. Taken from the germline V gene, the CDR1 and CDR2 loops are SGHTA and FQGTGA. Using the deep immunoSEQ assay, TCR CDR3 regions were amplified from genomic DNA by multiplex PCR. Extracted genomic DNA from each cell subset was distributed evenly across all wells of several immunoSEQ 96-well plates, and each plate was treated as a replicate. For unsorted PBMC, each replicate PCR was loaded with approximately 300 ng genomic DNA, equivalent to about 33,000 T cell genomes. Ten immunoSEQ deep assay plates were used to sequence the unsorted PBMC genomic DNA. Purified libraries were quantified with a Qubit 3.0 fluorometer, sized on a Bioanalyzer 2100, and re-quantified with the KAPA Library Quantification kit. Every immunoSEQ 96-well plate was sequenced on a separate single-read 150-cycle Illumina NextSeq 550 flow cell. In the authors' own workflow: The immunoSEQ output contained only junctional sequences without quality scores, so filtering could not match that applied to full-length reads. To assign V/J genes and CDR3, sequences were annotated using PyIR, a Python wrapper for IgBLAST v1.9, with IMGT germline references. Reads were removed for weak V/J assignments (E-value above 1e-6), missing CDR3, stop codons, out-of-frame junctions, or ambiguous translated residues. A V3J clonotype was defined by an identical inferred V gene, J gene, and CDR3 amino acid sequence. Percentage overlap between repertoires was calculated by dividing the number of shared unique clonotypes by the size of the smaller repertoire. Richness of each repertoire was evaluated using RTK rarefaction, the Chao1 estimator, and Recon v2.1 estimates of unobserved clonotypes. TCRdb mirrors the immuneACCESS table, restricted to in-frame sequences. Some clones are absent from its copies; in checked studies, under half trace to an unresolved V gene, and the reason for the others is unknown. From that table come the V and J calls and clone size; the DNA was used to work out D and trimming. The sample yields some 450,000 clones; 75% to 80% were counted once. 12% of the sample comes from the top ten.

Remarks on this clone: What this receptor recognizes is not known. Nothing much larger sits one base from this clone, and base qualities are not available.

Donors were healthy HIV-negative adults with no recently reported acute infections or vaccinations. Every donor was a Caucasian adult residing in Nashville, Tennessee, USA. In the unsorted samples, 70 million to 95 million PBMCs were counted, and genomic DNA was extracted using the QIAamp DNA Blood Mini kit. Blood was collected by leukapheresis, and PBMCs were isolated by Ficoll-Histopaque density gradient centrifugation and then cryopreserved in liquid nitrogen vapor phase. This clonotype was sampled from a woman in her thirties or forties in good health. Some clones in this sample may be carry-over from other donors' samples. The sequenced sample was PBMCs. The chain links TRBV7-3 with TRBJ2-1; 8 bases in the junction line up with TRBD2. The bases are TGTGCCAGCAGCCCGGGACTAGAATTGACTGAGCAGTTCTTC. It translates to CASSPGLELTEQFF.